This T cell receptor beta chain came from a study of neurological immune-mediated disorders. Findings of the study overall: None of the CDR3 amino acid sequences of expanded clones were shared across subjects, and this suggested private repertoires in all groups.

Unsorted libraries were prepared from 2 million PBMCs held at -80 C. The germline CDR1 and CDR2 sequences are SGHDN and FVKESK. This CDR3 has 18 amino acids. Trimming cost V 4 bases and J 4 bases, with 23 bases left between them. cDNA was made by 5'RACE with 10-nucleotide random UMIs. TCRdb independently ran MiXCR on the 5' RACE reads; one entry per CDR3 protein. The sample lists 65,000 to 90,000 distinct CDR3 sequences; about 5% were seen once. This clonotype was seen at least ten times. Its target is unknown. This clonotype originated in a woman in her twenties or thirties with multiple sclerosis. The chain has TRBV14 and TRBJ2-1; perhaps D is TRBD1 or TRBD2 (6 bases each). Sequencing input: PBMCs. CDR3 protein: CASSPRPGGGIFYNEQFF. The CDR3 region has the DNA TGTGCCAGCAGCCCCCGCCCCGGAGGGGGGATTTTTTACAATGAGCAGTTCTTC.